This T cell receptor beta chain was captured in a study of breast tumors, draining lymph nodes, adjacent tissues. TCRdb independently ran MiXCR on the multiplex PCR reads; one entry per CDR3 protein. The repertoire holds around 190,000 distinct CDR3 sequences, with 30% to 35% as singletons. Axillary draining lymph nodes of breast cancer patients supplied the node samples. Notes on the study in general: Luminal-like breast cancer showed significantly higher tumor–nontumor repertoire similarity than basal-like.

This clonotype was seen many times. Its specificity is not known. Unmatched junction bases numbered 8, after V lost 5 bases and J lost 7 bases. Looked up from germline, CDR1 is LNHDA and CDR2 is SQIVND (reference sequence). The CDR3 loop spans 15 amino acids. The chain joins TRBV19 to TRBJ2-1; TRBD2 matches at 10 bases. The sample comprised axillary lymph node tissue. This clonotype was sampled from a female donor with breast cancer. Some clones in this sample may be carry-over from other donors' samples. CDR3 loop: CASSERGGWGNEQFF. The CDR3 DNA reads as TGTGCCAGTAGTGAGCGGGGGGGCTGGGGGAATGAGCAGTTCTTC.